This T cell receptor beta chain was retrieved from a study of cytotoxic CD8 clonotypes in ibrutinib-treated CLL. At the level of the study: Averaging across samples gave roughly 260,000 productive templates and around 100,000 productive rearrangements.

The CDR3 totals 15 residues. The germline V gene has CDR1 SGHDT and CDR2 YYEEEE. The trim removed 0 bases at V and 5 bases at J, leaving 3 bases unmatched. The data were produced by immunoSEQ multiplex PCR, yet TCRdb's version contains in-frame clones alone and is incomplete. The profile shows roughly 200,000 clones, 55% to 85% of them singletons. Sequenced material: PBMCs, taken after 24 months of ibrutinib treatment. The J gene is TRBJ2-1, the V gene TRBV5-6, with TRBD1 matching over 9 bases. The receptor was isolated from a human donor with chronic lymphocytic leukemia. The CDR3 nucleotides read TGTGCCAGCAGCTTGGGGACAGGGGTCCACAATGAGCAGTTCTTC. This codes for CASSLGTGVHNEQFF.